This T cell receptor (beta chain) was recorded in a study of chemoradiotherapy in HPV16-positive cancers. Comments on this clone: Antigen specificity is unknown.

Overall study findings and caveats: For HPV16-positive patients, expanding HPV-responsive T cells associated with longer recurrence-free survival. Non-HPV-specific T cells did not expand in tumors during treatment, whereas candidate HPV-specific clones and E7-related motifs did.

The CDR3 spans 15 residues. Unmatched junction bases numbered 6, after V lost 0 bases and J lost 7 bases. Per germline, CDR1 WSHSY and CDR2 SAAADI. Sequencing used immunoSEQ multiplex PCR; TCRdb keeps in-frame clones, though not all of them. In the table there are 8,600 or so clones, 85% of which are singletons. The V and J genes are TRBV10-2 and TRBJ2-1; 7 bases are a match to TRBD1. Sequences were derived from tumor tissue, sampled from a patient who underwent chemoradiotherapy. This clonotype originated in a human donor with HPV-associated anogenital cancer. The CDR3 loop is CASSESYRGRNEQFF. The CDR3 DNA is TGCGCCAGCAGTGAGTCGTACAGGGGTAGGAATGAGCAGTTCTTC.